This T cell receptor (beta chain) was sequenced for a study of cytomegalovirus exposure and HLA in healthy donors. Primers: 60 Vbeta forward and 13 Jbeta reverse. This table comes from immunoSEQ multiplex PCR, and its TCRdb copy is limited to in-frame clones, with some not included. The data contain 65,000 to 90,000 clones, about four fifths of them singletons. The ends lost 3 bases at V and 6 bases at J; junction bases unmatched: 4. Germline V gives CDR1 GTSNPN, CDR2 SVGIG (reference sequence). The CDR3 is 14 residues long. Sequencing was performed on PBMCs. The receptor's source is a man in his late teens or twenties in good health and CMV-seronegative. The rearrangement uses TRBV30 and TRBJ2-2; TRBD2 aligns across 10 bases. DNA for the CDR3: TGTGCCTGGAGACTAGCGGGGTTAGCCGGGGAGCTGTTTTTT. Amino acids: CAWRLAGLAGELFF.